The present T cell receptor beta chain was sequenced within a study of Ad26.COV2.S vaccination and SARS-CoV-2 variants. Study-wide context: Trial arm assignment for the donor was COV1001 Ad26.COV2.S.

J gave up 4 bases and V 4 bases, and 10 bases lay outside the gene matches. Germline lookup yields CDR1 MNHEY and CDR2 SMNVEV (reference sequence). CDR3 length: 16 residues. Treatment reported: around 19 received Ad26.COV2.S at low or high dose, single or two shots; roughly five received placebo; per-sample allocation not given. Specimen acquisition occurred on day 63 following the initial vaccine or placebo injection. Within Boston, the person who donated was an adult of 18-55 years. The repertoire was sequenced with immunoSEQ multiplex PCR; TCRdb's copy has only in-frame clones and lacks some. The data hold 300,000 to 350,000 clones, with 90% observed a single time.

Sequencing used peripheral blood, obtained in a trial of Ad26.COV2.S vaccine versus placebo. The chain has TRBV27 and TRBJ2-5; 9 positions agree with TRBD1. The sequence came from a person aged 18-60 years who received the Ad26.COV2.S COVID-19 vaccine or a placebo. The CDR3 loop reads CASSSSSGTGRETQYF. CDR3 bases: TGTGCCAGCAGTTCGAGCTCCGGGACAGGGAGAGAGACCCAGTACTTC.